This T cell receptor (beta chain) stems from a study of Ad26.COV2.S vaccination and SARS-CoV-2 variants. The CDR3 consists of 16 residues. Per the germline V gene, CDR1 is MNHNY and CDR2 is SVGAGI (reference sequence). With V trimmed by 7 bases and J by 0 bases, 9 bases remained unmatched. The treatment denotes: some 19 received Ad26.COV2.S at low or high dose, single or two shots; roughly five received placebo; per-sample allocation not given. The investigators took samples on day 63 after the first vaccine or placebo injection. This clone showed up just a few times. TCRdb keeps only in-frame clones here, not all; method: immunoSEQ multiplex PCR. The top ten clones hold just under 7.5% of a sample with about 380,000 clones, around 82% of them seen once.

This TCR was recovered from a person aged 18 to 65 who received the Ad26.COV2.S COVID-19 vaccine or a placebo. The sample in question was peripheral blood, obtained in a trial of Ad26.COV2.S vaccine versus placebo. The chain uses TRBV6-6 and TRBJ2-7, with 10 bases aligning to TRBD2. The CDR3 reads CASTARTSGISYEQYF. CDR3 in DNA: TGTGCCAGCACCGCACGGACTAGCGGTATCTCCTACGAGCAGTACTTC.